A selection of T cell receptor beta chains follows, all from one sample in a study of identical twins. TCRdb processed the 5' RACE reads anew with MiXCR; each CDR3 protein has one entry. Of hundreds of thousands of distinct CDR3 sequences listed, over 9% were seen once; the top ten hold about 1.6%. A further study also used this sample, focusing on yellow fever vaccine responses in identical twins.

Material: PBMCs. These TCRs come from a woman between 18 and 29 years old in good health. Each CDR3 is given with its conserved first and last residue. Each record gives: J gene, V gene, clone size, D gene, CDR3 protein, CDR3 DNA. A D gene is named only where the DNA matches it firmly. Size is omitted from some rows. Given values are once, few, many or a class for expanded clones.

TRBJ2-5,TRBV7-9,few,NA,CASSPHNIRGGFWDQYF,TGTGCCAGCAGCCCGCACAATATACGGGGAGGATTTTGGGACCAGTACTTC
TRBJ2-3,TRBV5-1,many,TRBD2,CASSLVRGAGGPDTQYF,TGCGCCAGCAGCTTGGTGCGCGGGGCGGGAGGACCAGATACGCAGTATTTT
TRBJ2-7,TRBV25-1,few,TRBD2,CASRGRETYEQYF,TGTGCCAGCAGGGGGCGGGAGACCTACGAGCAGTACTTC
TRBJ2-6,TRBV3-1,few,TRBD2,CASSSNQLAAGANVLTF,TGTGCCAGCAGTTCGAACCAACTAGCGGCTGGGGCCAACGTCCTGACTTTC
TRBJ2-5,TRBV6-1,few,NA,CASRRGTIGETQYF,TGTGCCAGCAGAAGGGGGACCATCGGAGAGACCCAGTACTTC
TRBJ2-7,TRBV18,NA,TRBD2,CASSGTSPNEQYF,TGTGCCAGCTCAGGGACTAGCCCCAACGAGCAGTACTTC
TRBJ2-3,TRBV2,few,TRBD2,CASIEGGKDTQYF,TGTGCCAGCATTGAGGGAGGGAAAGATACGCAGTATTTT
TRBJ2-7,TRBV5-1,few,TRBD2,CASSRVGASGSSEQYF,TGCGCCAGCAGCCGGGTCGGGGCTAGCGGGAGTTCCGAGCAGTACTTC
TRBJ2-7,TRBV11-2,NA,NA,CASSLVLVSYEQYF,TGTGCCAGCAGCTTAGTTTTGGTCTCCTACGAGCAGTACTTC
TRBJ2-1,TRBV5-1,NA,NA,CASSLDIQSASYNEQFF,TGCGCCAGCAGCTTGGATATTCAGAGCGCCTCCTACAATGAGCAGTTCTTC
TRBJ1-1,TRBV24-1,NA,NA,CATSEGTSEAFF,TGTGCCACCAGTGAAGGGACTTCTGAAGCTTTCTTT
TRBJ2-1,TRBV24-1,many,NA,CATRSLGAKIGGNNEQFF,TGTGCCACCCGCAGCCTTGGAGCTAAGATAGGGGGAAACAATGAGCAGTTCTTC
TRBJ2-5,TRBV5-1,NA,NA,CASSRDWGLAETQYF,TGCGCCAGCAGCCGGGACTGGGGGTTAGCAGAGACCCAGTACTTC
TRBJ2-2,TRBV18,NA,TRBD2,CASSDPGLAPVGELFF,TGTGCCAGCTCAGATCCGGGACTAGCCCCCGTCGGGGAGCTGTTTTTT
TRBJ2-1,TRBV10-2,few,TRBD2,CASTAGGIYNEQFF,TGCGCCAGCACTGCGGGAGGGATCTACAATGAGCAGTTCTTC
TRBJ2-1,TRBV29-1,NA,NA,CSVEDLGSEQFF,TGCAGCGTTGAAGATTTGGGATCTGAGCAGTTCTTC
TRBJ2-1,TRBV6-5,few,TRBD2,CASSYDGRASEQFF,TGTGCCAGCAGTTACGACGGGAGGGCCAGTGAGCAGTTCTTC
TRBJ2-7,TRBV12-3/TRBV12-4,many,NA,CASSLGGAGSYEQYF,TGTGCCAGCAGTTTAGGCGGGGCGGGATCCTACGAGCAGTACTTC
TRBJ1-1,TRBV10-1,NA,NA,CASSESPETSTEAFF,TGCGCCAGCAGTGAGTCCCCGGAGACCAGCACTGAAGCTTTCTTT
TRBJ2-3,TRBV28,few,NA,CASPPRATITDTQYF,TGTGCCAGCCCGCCTAGGGCCACGATCACAGATACGCAGTATTTT
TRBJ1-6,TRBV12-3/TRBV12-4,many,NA,CASSVTGANSPLHF,TGTGCCAGCAGCGTGACAGGAGCTAATTCACCCCTCCACTTT
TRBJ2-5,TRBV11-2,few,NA,CASSLYGTARETQYF,TGTGCCAGCAGCTTATACGGGACTGCGAGGGAGACCCAGTACTTC
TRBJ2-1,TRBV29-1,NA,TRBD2,CSVAGTSGGGGGNEQFF,TGCAGCGTTGCAGGGACTAGCGGGGGGGGCGGGGGCAATGAGCAGTTCTTC
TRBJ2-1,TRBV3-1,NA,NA,CASSQGGFGGNRFF,TGTGCCAGCAGCCAAGGCGGGTTCGGCGGCAATAGGTTCTTC
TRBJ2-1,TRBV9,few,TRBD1,CASSVGTEHNEQFF,TGTGCCAGCAGCGTGGGGACAGAGCACAATGAGCAGTTCTTC
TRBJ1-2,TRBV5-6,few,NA,CASSPQPETHYGYTF,TGTGCCAGCAGCCCCCAACCCGAGACACACTATGGCTACACCTTC
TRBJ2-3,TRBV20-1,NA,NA,CSAGLRGTPTDTQYF,TGCAGTGCTGGCCTCCGCGGGACACCCACAGATACGCAGTATTTT
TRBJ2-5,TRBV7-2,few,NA,CASSLGAIPKQYF,TGTGCCAGCAGCTTAGGCGCGATCCCTAAACAGTACTTC
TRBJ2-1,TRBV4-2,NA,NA,CASSQGRGTDEQFF,TGTGCCAGCAGCCAAGGGCGCGGGACCGATGAGCAGTTCTTC
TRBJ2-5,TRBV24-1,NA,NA,CATSDLMGEQETQYF,TGTGCCACCAGTGATTTGATGGGGGAGCAAGAGACCCAGTACTTC
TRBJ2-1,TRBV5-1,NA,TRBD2,CASSSSAGGPYNEQFF,TGCGCCAGCAGCTCCTCAGCGGGAGGGCCCTACAATGAGCAGTTCTTC
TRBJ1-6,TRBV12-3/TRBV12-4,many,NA,CASRFNRASRNPPLHF,TGTGCCAGCAGATTTAACAGGGCTTCGAGGAATCCACCCCTCCACTTT
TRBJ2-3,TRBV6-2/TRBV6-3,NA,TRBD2,CASSSRGGAGGPTGTDTQYF,TGTGCCAGCAGCTCCCGGGGGGGGGCGGGAGGCCCAACCGGCACAGATACGCAGTATTTT
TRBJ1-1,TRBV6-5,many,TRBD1,CASSYTGQGVNTEAFF,TGTGCCAGCAGTTACACAGGACAGGGGGTGAACACTGAAGCTTTCTTT
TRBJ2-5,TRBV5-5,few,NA,CASSPTLLETQYF,TGTGCCAGCAGCCCGACACTACTAGAGACCCAGTACTTC
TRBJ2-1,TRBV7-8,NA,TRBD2,CASSLVAGGREFF,TGTGCCAGCAGCTTAGTAGCGGGAGGCCGAGAGTTCTTC
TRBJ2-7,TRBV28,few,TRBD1,CASSLPSGTGSSYEQYF,TGTGCCAGCAGTTTACCCTCCGGGACAGGGAGCTCCTACGAGCAGTACTTC
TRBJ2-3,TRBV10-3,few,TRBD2,CAISREGSTDTQYF,TGTGCCATCAGCCGGGAGGGTAGCACAGATACGCAGTATTTT
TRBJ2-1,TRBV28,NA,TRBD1,CASSVLGTGLYNEQFF,TGTGCCAGCAGTGTACTCGGGACAGGCCTTTACAATGAGCAGTTCTTC
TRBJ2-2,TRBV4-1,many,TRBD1,CASSRADRDNTGELFF,TGCGCCAGCAGCCGAGCAGACAGGGACAACACCGGGGAGCTGTTTTTT
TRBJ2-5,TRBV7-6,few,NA,CASSLAQGQHNF,TGTGCCAGCAGCTTAGCGCAAGGACAGCATAACTTC
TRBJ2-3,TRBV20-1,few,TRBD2,CSARDGGDRTDTQYF,TGCAGTGCTAGAGATGGGGGGGATCGCACAGATACGCAGTATTTT
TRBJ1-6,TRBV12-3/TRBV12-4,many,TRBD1,CASSPTTGGHNSPLHF,TGTGCCAGCAGTCCCACGACAGGGGGACATAATTCACCCCTCCACTTT
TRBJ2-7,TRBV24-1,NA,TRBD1,CATSDPTGNSYEQYF,TGTGCCACCAGTGACCCGACAGGGAACTCCTACGAGCAGTACTTC
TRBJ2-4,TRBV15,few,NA,CATSRGPAGNPTAKNIQYF,TGTGCCACCAGCAGAGGTCCTGCGGGTAACCCGACGGCCAAAAACATTCAGTACTTC
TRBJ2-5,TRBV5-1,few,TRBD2,CASSSVTSGGGTQYF,TGCGCCAGCAGCTCCGTGACTAGCGGGGGCGGGACCCAGTACTTC
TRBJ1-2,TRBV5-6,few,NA,CASSLVPGDHGYTF,TGTGCCAGCAGCTTGGTACCAGGGGACCATGGCTACACCTTC
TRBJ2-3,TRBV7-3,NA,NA,CASSFSGALTDTQYF,TGTGCCAGCAGCTTCTCCGGGGCGCTCACAGATACGCAGTATTTT
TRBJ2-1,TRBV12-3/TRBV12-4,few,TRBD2,CASSLRILGTSGSHNEQFF,TGTGCCAGCAGTTTAAGGATCCTCGGGACTAGCGGGAGCCACAATGAGCAGTTCTTC
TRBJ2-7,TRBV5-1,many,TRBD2,CASSLSPYTRLAVQTYEQYF,TGCGCCAGCAGCTTGTCTCCTTATACCAGACTAGCGGTACAGACCTACGAGCAGTACTTC
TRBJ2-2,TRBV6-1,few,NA,CASSLSGTLSTGELFF,TGTGCCAGCAGTCTCTCAGGGACGTTGAGCACCGGGGAGCTGTTTTTT